This entry is about one TCR beta chain. The sample originates from a study of blood T cell repertoires in COVID-19. Study overall: Samples came from the United States, Italy and Spain, spanning acute and convalescent COVID-19. The analysed material was cDNA or gDNA that came from T cells, B-cell-depleted T cells, or PBMCs.

Per the authors' pipeline: Using reference gene primer amplification, nucleated cell counts were estimated. Only in-frame clones appear in the TCRdb table, and some are missing; sequencing was by immunoSEQ multiplex PCR. V and J calls plus clone size are reproduced from that table; the DNA served to infer D and trimming. The table has 40,000 to 50,000 clones, around 90% seen once; the top ten hold approximately 4.9%. Germline CDR1 MDHEN, CDR2 SYDVKM. V lost 7 bases and J lost 3; bases outside the gene matches: 6. CDR3 length equals 13 residues. The genes are TRBV28 and TRBJ2-7, with 7 bases that match TRBD1. The material sequenced was peripheral blood. The receptor's source is a human donor in a cohort sampled during active COVID-19. Here the CDR3 reads CASKGQPHYEQYF. As DNA, the CDR3 is TGTGCCAGCAAGGGACAGCCCCACTACGAGCAGTACTTC.